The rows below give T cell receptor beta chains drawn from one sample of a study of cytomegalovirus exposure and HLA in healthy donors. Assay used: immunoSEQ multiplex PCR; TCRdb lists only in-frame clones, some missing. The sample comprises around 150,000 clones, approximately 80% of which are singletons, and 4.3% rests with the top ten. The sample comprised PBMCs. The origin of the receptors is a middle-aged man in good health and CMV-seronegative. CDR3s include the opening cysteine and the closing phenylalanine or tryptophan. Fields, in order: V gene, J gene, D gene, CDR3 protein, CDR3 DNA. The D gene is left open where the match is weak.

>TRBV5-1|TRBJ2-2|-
CASSFTGPNTGELFF
TGCGCCAGCAGCTTCACAGGACCGAACACCGGGGAGCTGTTTTTT
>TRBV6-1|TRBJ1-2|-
CASSEGIEGVRGYTF
TGTGCCAGCAGTGAAGGGATTGAGGGGGTCAGGGGCTACACCTTC
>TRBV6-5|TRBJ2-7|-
CASKRLDSYEQYF
TGTGCCAGCAAGAGACTTGACTCCTACGAGCAGTACTTC
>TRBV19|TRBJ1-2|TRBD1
CASRQGTGAGYTF
TGTGCCAGTAGGCAAGGGACAGGGGCTGGCTACACCTTC
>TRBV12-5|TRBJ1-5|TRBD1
CASDSEDRGDQPQHF
TGTGCTAGTGATTCCGAAGACAGGGGCGATCAGCCCCAGCATTTT
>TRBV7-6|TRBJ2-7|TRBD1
CASSLEQGANYEQYF
TGTGCCAGCAGCTTAGAACAGGGGGCTAACTACGAGCAGTACTTC
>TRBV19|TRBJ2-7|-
CASSIPGYEQYF
TGTGCCAGTAGTATCCCCGGCTACGAGCAGTACTTC
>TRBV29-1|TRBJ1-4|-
CSVGVQLNEKLFF
TGCAGCGTTGGCGTTCAACTGAATGAAAAACTGTTTTTT
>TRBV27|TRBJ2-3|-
CASSLYSPDTQYF
TGTGCCAGCAGTTTATACAGTCCCGATACGCAGTATTTT
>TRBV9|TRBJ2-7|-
CASSEGPTYEQYF
TGTGCCAGCAGCGAGGGGCCCACCTACGAGCAGTACTTC
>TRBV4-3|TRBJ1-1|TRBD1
CASRDRGNTEAFF
TGCGCCAGCCGGGACAGGGGGAACACTGAAGCTTTCTTT
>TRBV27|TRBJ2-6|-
CASSVRGPGANVLTF
TGTGCCAGCAGTGTCAGGGGCCCTGGGGCCAACGTCCTGACTTTC
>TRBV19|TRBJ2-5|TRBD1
CASRTTGGGETQYF
TGTGCCAGTAGGACCACAGGGGGCGGAGAGACCCAGTACTTC
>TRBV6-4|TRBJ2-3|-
CASSDSRQPTDTQYF
TGTGCCAGCAGTGACAGCCGTCAACCCACAGATACGCAGTATTTT
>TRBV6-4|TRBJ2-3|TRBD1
CASSGQGAPDTQYF
TGTGCCAGCAGTGGACAGGGGGCGCCAGATACGCAGTATTTT
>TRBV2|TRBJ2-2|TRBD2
CASGGTSGPTGELFF
TGTGCCAGCGGGGGGACTAGCGGTCCCACTGGGGAGCTGTTTTTT
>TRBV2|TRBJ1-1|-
CASRRQLSTEAFF
TGTGCCAGCAGGCGACAGTTGAGCACTGAAGCTTTCTTT
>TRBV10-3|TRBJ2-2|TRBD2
CAISRLAGPNTGELFF
TGTGCCATCAGCAGACTAGCGGGCCCGAACACCGGGGAGCTGTTTTTT
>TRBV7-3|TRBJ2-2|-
CASSALVTGSGELFF
TGTGCCAGCAGCGCCCTCGTCACAGGGTCCGGGGAGCTGTTTTTT
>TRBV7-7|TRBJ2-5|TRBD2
CASSSIWGLAGGHETQYF
TGTGCTAGCAGCTCAATCTGGGGACTAGCGGGGGGGCACGAGACCCAGTACTTC
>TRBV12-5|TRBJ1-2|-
CASGPHPDWLYGYTF
TGTGCTAGTGGTCCGCACCCCGACTGGCTCTATGGCTACACCTTC
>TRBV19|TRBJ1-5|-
CASSIRQGDQPQHF
TGTGCCAGTAGTATTAGGCAGGGCGATCAGCCCCAGCATTTT
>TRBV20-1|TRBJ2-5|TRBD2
CSASGGAVYF
TGCAGTGCTAGCGGGGGGGCCGTGTACTTC
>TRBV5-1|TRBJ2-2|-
CASMRGSNTGELFF
TGCGCCAGCATGAGGGGGTCGAACACCGGGGAGCTGTTTTTT
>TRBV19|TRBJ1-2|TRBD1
CASSTTGSLDGYTF
TGTGCCAGTAGCACGACAGGGTCTCTGGATGGCTACACCTTC
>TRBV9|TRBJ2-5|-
CASSGVGGVGETQYF
TGTGCCAGCAGTGGCGTGGGCGGGGTCGGGGAGACCCAGTACTTC
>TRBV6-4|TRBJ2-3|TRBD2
CASSSGGSSDTQYF
TGTGCCAGCAGTAGCGGGGGGTCTTCAGATACGCAGTATTTT
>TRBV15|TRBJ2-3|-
CATSRDPTTDTQYF
TGTGCCACCAGCAGAGACCCGACTACAGATACGCAGTATTTT
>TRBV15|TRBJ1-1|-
CATSRDQFNTEAFF
TGTGCCACCAGCAGAGATCAATTTAACACTGAAGCTTTCTTT
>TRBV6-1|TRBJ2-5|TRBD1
CASRTPGQGIKTQYF
TGTGCCAGCCGTACCCCGGGACAGGGTATTAAGACCCAGTACTTC
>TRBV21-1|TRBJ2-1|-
CASSVLAGGEQFF
TGTGCCAGCAGCGTACTAGCGGGGGGCGAGCAGTTCTTC
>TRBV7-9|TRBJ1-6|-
CASSLAEFGRETPLHF
TGTGCCAGCAGCTTAGCAGAGTTCGGGAGAGAAACACCCCTCCACTTT
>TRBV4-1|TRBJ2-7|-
CASSQVFESGTHSYEQYF
TGCGCCAGCAGCCAAGTCTTCGAGAGCGGGACACACTCCTACGAGCAGTACTTC
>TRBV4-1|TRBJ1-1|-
CASSQDQGQGTEAFF
TGCGCCAGCAGCCAAGATCAGGGGCAGGGCACTGAAGCTTTCTTT
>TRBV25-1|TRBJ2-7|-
CASSPSGFRDEQYF
TGTGCCAGCAGTCCCTCGGGGTTTCGGGACGAGCAGTACTTC
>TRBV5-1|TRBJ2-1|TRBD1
CASSSSPGQGARYEQFF
TGCGCCAGCAGCTCCTCTCCGGGACAGGGGGCTCGGTATGAGCAGTTCTTC
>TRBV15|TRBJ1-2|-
CATRGYNYGYTF
TGTGCCACCCGGGGGTATAACTATGGCTACACCTTC